These T cell receptor beta chains were read from a single sample in a study of shared clonotypes between healthy human individuals. Some clones are missing from TCRdb's copy, which holds only in-frame ones; the method was immunoSEQ multiplex PCR. The sample has roughly 2.5 million clones; around 90% are singletons. The specimen sequenced was naive CD4+ T cells sorted from blood. The source of these receptors is a man aged 18 to 29 in good health. CDR3s include the opening cysteine and the closing phenylalanine or tryptophan. Each record gives: D gene, J gene, clone size, V gene, CDR3 protein, CDR3 DNA. D genes are given only for firm matches. Size tells how often a clone was seen (once, few, many) or the class of an expanded clone, and some rows leave it out.

>TRBD1|TRBJ1-1|few|TRBV27
CASSFGTVNTEAFF
TGTGCCAGCAGTTTTGGGACAGTGAACACTGAAGCTTTCTTT
>TRBD2|TRBJ2-3|NA|TRBV7-2
CASSLASGGVIADTQYF
TGTGCCAGCAGCTTAGCTAGCGGGGGGGTCATCGCAGATACGCAGTATTTT
>TRBD2|TRBJ2-7|NA|TRBV7-2
CASTRLAGGPEQYF
TGTGCCAGCACCCGACTAGCGGGAGGTCCCGAGCAGTACTTC
>NA|TRBJ1-6|NA|TRBV19
CASSIDRQGFSPLHF
TGTGCCAGTAGTATAGACCGCCAGGGGTTCTCACCCCTCCACTTT
>NA|TRBJ1-2|NA|TRBV6-5
CASGLQKNYGYTF
TGTGCCAGCGGGTTGCAAAAAAACTATGGCTACACCTTC
>TRBD2|TRBJ2-1|NA|TRBV5-1
CASSSGLADFNEQFF
TGCGCCAGCAGCTCAGGACTAGCGGACTTCAATGAGCAGTTCTTC
>TRBD2|TRBJ2-3|NA|TRBV5-4
CASSYGSSGGMADTQYF
TGTGCCAGCAGCTACGGCTCTAGCGGGGGGATGGCAGATACGCAGTATTTT
>TRBD1|TRBJ2-1|NA|TRBV5-1
CASSPGQGVDNEQFF
TGCGCCAGCAGCCCGGGACAGGGGGTGGACAATGAGCAGTTCTTC
>NA|TRBJ2-3|NA|TRBV18
CASSPRPDTQYF
TGTGCCAGCTCACCCCGGCCAGATACGCAGTATTTT
>NA|TRBJ2-7|NA|TRBV6-6
CASSYSTVPVPYEQYF
TGTGCCAGCAGTTACTCTACCGTCCCAGTACCCTACGAGCAGTACTTC
>NA|TRBJ1-1|NA|TRBV18
CASSPTGPLNHGMNTEAFF
TGTGCCAGCTCACCAACCGGGCCACTCAACCACGGAATGAACACTGAAGCTTTCTTT
>NA|TRBJ2-2|NA|TRBV18
CASSPRVTQNTGELFF
TGTGCCAGCTCACCACGGGTCACGCAGAACACCGGGGAGCTGTTTTTT
>NA|TRBJ2-3|NA|TRBV9
CASSVGISVSTDTQYF
TGTGCCAGCAGCGTAGGGATTAGCGTCAGCACAGATACGCAGTATTTT
>NA|TRBJ2-5|NA|TRBV6-5
CASSWGLAETQYF
TGTGCCAGCAGCTGGGGACTGGCAGAGACCCAGTACTTC
>NA|TRBJ2-3|NA|TRBV6-6
CASSLRQGGDTQYF
TGTGCCAGCAGTCTCCGACAGGGAGGGGATACGCAGTATTTT
>TRBD1|TRBJ1-5|NA|TRBV2
CASSRATGGQPQHF
TGTGCCTCCTCTCGGGCGACAGGGGGTCAGCCCCAGCATTTT
>NA|TRBJ1-5|NA|TRBV5-6
CASSFRTALPNSNQPQHF
TGTGCCAGCAGCTTCCGGACAGCACTGCCTAATAGCAATCAGCCCCAGCATTTT
>TRBD2|TRBJ2-7|NA|TRBV7-2
CASSPGLAVSYEQYF
TGTGCCAGCAGCCCGGGACTAGCGGTATCCTACGAGCAGTACTTC
>NA|TRBJ1-3|NA|TRBV4-1
CASSISGAGNTIYF
TGCGCCAGCAGCATCTCCGGAGCTGGAAACACCATATATTTT
>TRBD2|TRBJ2-1|NA|TRBV5-1
CASSSTGTSGSEEQFF
TGCGCCAGCAGCTCCACCGGGACTAGCGGGTCGGAGGAGCAGTTCTTC
>TRBD2|TRBJ2-1|NA|TRBV10-3
CAISEGLASVNEQFF
TGTGCCATCAGTGAAGGACTAGCTTCAGTCAATGAGCAGTTCTTC
>NA|TRBJ2-7|NA|TRBV5-1
CASNIGGANYEQYF
TGCGCCAGCAATATTGGGGGGGCCAACTACGAGCAGTACTTC
>NA|TRBJ1-1|NA|TRBV6-1
CASSEQRVNTEAFF
TGTGCCAGCAGTGAACAACGGGTGAACACTGAAGCTTTCTTT